This TCR beta chain appears in the sequencing data of a study of cytomegalovirus exposure and HLA in healthy donors. Study overall: Sequencing of 150 million to 200 million T cells in an earlier analysis found about 120 million unique TCR beta sequences. Broader study findings: As a later analysis revealed, the rate of TCR association differed by HLA locus, with DRB1 most and HLA-C fewest.

Details on this clone: The antigen remains undetermined.

It was with 60 Vbeta and 13 Jbeta primers that the PCR ran. Clones were sequenced by immunoSEQ multiplex PCR, and TCRdb holds only the in-frame ones, with some missing. The data show roughly 190,000 clones, around four fifths seen once. The CDR3 has 15 amino acids. Germline lookup yields CDR1 MNHEY and CDR2 SMNVEV (reference sequence). V lost 4 bases, J lost 4 bases, and 10 bases stayed unmatched. The sequence was obtained from a woman between 50 and 59 years old in good health and CMV-seropositive. The chain recombines TRBV27 with TRBJ2-7, with 7 bases fitting TRBD1. The specimen was PBMCs. CDR3 residues: CASSYRDSLAYEQYF. The CDR3 DNA reads TGTGCCAGCAGTTACCGGGACAGTCTAGCTTACGAGCAGTACTTC.